These 19 T cell receptor beta chains share one sample of origin, sequenced in a study of radiotherapy plus CTLA-4 blockade in lung cancer. Generated by immunoSEQ multiplex PCR, the TCRdb table keeps only in-frame clones and is missing some. The sample has 34,000 or so clones; around 75% are singletons. This specimen consisted of peripheral blood, obtained from a patient treated with radiotherapy plus ipilimumab. The receptors here all came from a human donor with non-small cell lung cancer that progressed on radiotherapy plus ipilimumab.

This clone has just a few counts. The genes are TRBV7-6 and TRBJ2-7; D is unclear. Trimming took 1 base from V and 6 from J, leaving 10 bases between them. This CDR3 region has 13 residues. The germline V gene encodes CDR1 SGHVS and CDR2 FNYEAQ. The CDR3 spells CASSLVSAAEQYF. CDR3 coding DNA: TGTGCCAGCAGCTTAGTTTCTGCCGCCGAGCAGTACTTC.

This clone was counted only a few times. The rearrangement joins TRBV7-9 to TRBJ1-2; D remains ambiguous. This CDR3 is 15 amino acids long. V lost 4 bases to trimming and J lost 2 bases, with 14 bases between them. CDR1 and CDR2 (germline): SEHNR, FQNEAQ (reference sequence). The CDR3 loop reads CASSSWTGGNYGYTF. CDR3 sequence (DNA): TGTGCCAGCAGCTCCTGGACGGGAGGAAACTATGGCTACACCTTC.

The chain recombines TRBV5-4 with TRBJ2-1, with D unresolved. The CDR3 is 18 amino acids. Trimming took 1 base from V and 4 from J, leaving 21 bases between them. The germline V gene encodes CDR1 SGHNT and CDR2 YYREEE (reference sequence). CDR3 nucleotide sequence: TGTGCCAGCAGCTTGTTGGTTGCGGTAGGCGGAGATTACAATGAGCAGTTCTTC. Protein product: CASSLLVAVGGDYNEQFF.

The chain carries TRBV9 and TRBJ2-1, with 8 bases that match TRBD2. CDR3 length: 15 amino acids. Germline-derived CDR1 and CDR2 are SGDLS and YYNGEE. V shed 4 bases and J 0 bases; nucleotides not matched to a gene: 3. This CDR3 reads CASSPAGVSYNEQFF. CDR3 coding DNA: TGTGCCAGCAGCCCAGCGGGAGTCTCCTACAATGAGCAGTTCTTC.

This rearrangement joins TRBV27 to TRBJ1-6; weak D call: TRBD1 (5 bases). CDR1 is MNHEY, CDR2 SMNVEV, per germline (reference sequence). Trimming pared 8 bases from V and 9 bases from J, leaving 17 bases between. The CDR3 totals 14 residues. This CDR3 reads CASGPWDLGSPLHF. The CDR3 DNA is TGTGCCAGCGGACCTTGGGACTTGGGTTCACCCCTCCACTTT.

The V and J genes are TRBV5-4 and TRBJ2-1; 8 bases are shared with TRBD2. This CDR3 has 14 amino acids. J was trimmed by 6 bases and V by 4 bases; bases with no gene match: 6. CDR1 SGHNT and CDR2 YYREEE come from the germline V gene (reference sequence). This CDR3 reads CASSTGGVSNEQFF. The CDR3 coding sequence is TGTGCCAGCAGCACCGGGGGGGTTAGCAATGAGCAGTTCTTC.

This chain uses TRBV29-1 with TRBJ2-5; 7 bases are shared with TRBD1. V was clipped by 7 bases and J by 2 bases; unmatched bases: 10. The CDR3 covers 14 residues. Germline assignment: CDR1 SQVTM and CDR2 ANQGSEA. The CDR3 loop reads CSAARGPGQETQYF. The CDR3 coding sequence is TGCAGCGCCGCAAGGGGGCCAGGACAAGAGACCCAGTACTTC.

The chain links TRBV5-6 to TRBJ1-2; TRBD1 might be the D (5 bases). This CDR3 region has 15 residues. The germline CDR1 and CDR2 sequences are SGHDT and YYEEEE. Trimming removed 2 bases from V and 5 bases from J, with 16 bases in between. The CDR3 loop reads CASSFGLGKGYGYTF. The CDR3 nucleotides read TGTGCCAGCAGCTTTGGACTGGGGAAGGGGTATGGCTACACCTTC.

The genes are TRBV28 and TRBJ2-1, with D maybe TRBD1 (6 bases). CDR1 and CDR2 from the germline V gene are MDHEN and SYDVKM. The CDR3 is 14 residues long. V gave up 7 bases and J gave up 3 bases, with 13 bases separating them. CDR3 sequence (DNA): TGTGCCAGCATAGGGGGTGGTGACTACAATGAGCAGTTCTTC. Encoded protein: CASIGGGDYNEQFF. The entire variable domain, with the rest obtained from reference TRBV28 and TRBJ2-1, is as follows: DVKVTQSSRYLVKRTGEKVFLECVQDMDHENMFWYRQDPGLGLRLIYFSYDVKMKEKGDIPEGYSVSREKKERFSLILESASTNQTSMYLCASIGGGDYNEQFFGPGTRLTVL.

The chain has TRBV2 and TRBJ2-1; weak D call: TRBD1 (6 bases). CDR1 is SNHLY, CDR2 FYNNEI, per germline. Trimming took off 8 bases at V and 3 bases at J, with 14 bases between the two ends. CDR3 length equals 14 residues. The CDR3 region has the DNA TGTGCCAGCGAGAAGGAAGGGGGCTACAATGAGCAGTTCTTC. Residues: CASEKEGGYNEQFF.

This chain uses TRBV4-3 with TRBJ2-1, with D unclear. This CDR3 is 14 amino acids long. Germline CDR1 is LGHNA and CDR2 is YSLEER. The V end lost 4 bases, the J end lost 6 bases, and 13 bases lay between the germline ends. The CDR3 nucleotides are TGCGCCAGCAGCCCCCGCGCCCCGGGCAATGAGCAGTTCTTC. Translating gives CASSPRAPGNEQFF.

As DNA, the CDR3 is TGTGCCAGCAGCACAGACAGGGCGGACACTGAAGCTTTCTTT. Protein product: CASSTDRADTEAFF. This chain uses TRBV6-1 with TRBJ1-1; 7 bases line up with TRBD1. The CDR3 length is 14 residues. Germline loops: CDR1 MNHNS, CDR2 SASEGT. J gave up 3 bases and V 6 bases, and 7 bases lay outside the gene matches.

The chain combines TRBV2 with TRBJ2-7; a weak D match, TRBD1 (6 bases). This CDR3 spans 14 amino acids. Trimming took off 6 bases at V and 6 bases at J, with 18 bases between the two ends. Germline V lookup: CDR1 SNHLY, CDR2 FYNNEI. CDR3 sequence (DNA): TGTGCCAGCAGCGGGTTCCGACAGGAGGCCGAGCAGTACTTC. It specifies CASSGFRQEAEQYF. The variable domain in full, completed from reference TRBV2 and TRBJ2-7, reads EPEVTQTPSHQVTQMGQEVILRCVPISNHLYFYWYRQILGQKVEFLVSFYNNEISEKSEIFDDQFSVERPDGSNFTLKIRSTKLEDSAMYFCASSGFRQEAEQYFGPGTRLTVT.

This chain links TRBV27 with TRBJ1-1; 7 bases line up with TRBD1. There are 14 residues in the CDR3. CDR1 and CDR2 (germline): MNHEY, SMNVEV (reference sequence). The junction had 7 bases not matched to a gene; V was cut back by 5 bases and J by 4 bases. The DNA for the CDR3 is TGTGCCAGCAGTCCAAACACAGGGGTCACTGAAGCTTTCTTT. Translated, it gives CASSPNTGVTEAFF.

In its sample, this clone was seen once. This chain connects TRBV10-3 to TRBJ1-4; possible D gene TRBD1, 5 bases. Trimming removed 3 bases at V and 0 bases at J, with 14 bases between. Per germline, CDR1 ENHRY and CDR2 SYGVKD. The CDR3 is 17 residues long. CDR3: CAISDPGRNATNEKLFF. CDR3 nucleotides: TGTGCCATCAGTGATCCAGGGCGGAATGCAACTAATGAAAAACTGTTTTTT.

V and J are TRBV27 and TRBJ2-5, with D maybe TRBD2 (6 bases). The length of the CDR3 is 13 residues. Per the germline V gene, CDR1 is MNHEY and CDR2 is SMNVEV (reference sequence). Trimming took off 6 bases at V and 1 base at J, with 9 bases between the two ends. CDR3 sequence: CASSPLAQETQYF. The CDR3 DNA sequence: TGTGCCAGCAGCCCACTAGCCCAAGAGACCCAGTACTTC.

The chain recombines TRBV9 with TRBJ2-2; TRBD1 matches at 7 bases. The CDR3 consists of 15 residues. Germline V gives CDR1 SGDLS, CDR2 YYNGEE. Trimming at V came to 4 bases and at J to 4 bases, leaving 7 bases not matched to a gene. This CDR3 is CASSSTTGRTGELFF. The CDR3 coding sequence is TGTGCCAGCAGCTCAACGACAGGGCGCACCGGGGAGCTGTTTTTT.

This sequence joins TRBV6-1 and TRBJ2-7; D is undetermined. The germline CDR1 and CDR2 sequences are MNHNS and SASEGT. V dropped 8 bases and J dropped 2 bases, with 10 bases sitting between them. This CDR3 contains 12 residues. This CDR3 is CASSTGTYEQYF. Written as DNA, the CDR3 is TGTGCCAGCTCGACGGGTACCTACGAGCAGTACTTC.

This clone occurred once. V is TRBV5-1 and J is TRBJ2-5; 7 bases match TRBD1. From germline, CDR1 is SGHRS and CDR2 YFSETQ. J gave up 2 bases and V 4 bases, and 11 bases lay outside the gene matches. This CDR3 spans 16 amino acids. The CDR3 DNA follows: TGCGCCAGCAGCCCTGGACAACTGACAGGGCAAGAGACCCAGTACTTC. It is translated as CASSPGQLTGQETQYF.